This T cell receptor beta chain was obtained from a study of PD-1 blockade in classical Hodgkin lymphoma. The study's findings and limits: The origin of the repertoire differences remains undefined, with disease activity or prior therapy as possible causes.

CDR1 and CDR2 (germline): SGHTA, FQGNSA. The ends lost 7 bases at V and 4 bases at J; junction bases unmatched: 5. This CDR3 region has 14 residues. Clones were read by immunoSEQ multiplex PCR, and TCRdb kept only the in-frame ones, dropping some. Of fewer than 9,000 clones in the sample, 87% are singletons; the top ten hold less than 40%. The sample's time point: cycle 4 day 1 (C4D1), after 5 to 7 weeks of nivolumab. Each patient relapsed following autologous stem cell transplantation, and prior brentuximab vedotin exposure differed. About this clone itself: Its target is not known.

This clonotype was obtained from a human donor with classical Hodgkin lymphoma. This sample comprised peripheral blood mononuclear cells (PBMCs), obtained before the fourth cycle of nivolumab. This chain connects TRBV7-2 to TRBJ2-2; 8 bases match TRBD1. CDR3 nucleotides: TGTGCCAGCAACCAGGACAGGGCCACCGGGGAGCTGTTTTTT. Amino acid sequence: CASNQDRATGELFF.